The rows below give T cell receptor beta chains drawn from one sample of a study of T cell repertoires in cytomegalovirus infection. TCRdb passed the reads through MiXCR, listing each CDR3 protein once. The sample includes around 530,000 distinct CDR3 sequences, about 25% seen only once; the top ten take 13%. The sequenced material came from PBMCs. Receptor source: a human donor in good health (CMV status not recorded). Some clones in this sample may be carry-over from other donors' samples. CDR3s include the opening cysteine and the closing phenylalanine or tryptophan. Each record gives: clone size, J gene, D gene, V gene, CDR3 DNA, CDR3 protein. D genes are given only for firm matches. Clone size is given for some rows only: seen once, a few or many times, or a class if the clone is expanded.

abundance: NA
j_gene: TRBJ2-3
d_gene: NA
v_gene: TRBV6-5
CDR3nt: TGTGCCAGCAGTTACTCTGGGGGGCTCGCAGATACGCAGTATTTT
CDR3aa: CASSYSGGLADTQYF

abundance: few
j_gene: TRBJ1-2
d_gene: TRBD1
v_gene: TRBV10-3
CDR3nt: TGTGCCATCAGTGGCTCGTCCGGGACAGGGGGCGATGGCTACACCTTC
CDR3aa: CAISGSSGTGGDGYTF

abundance: few
j_gene: TRBJ2-1
d_gene: TRBD2
v_gene: TRBV6-6
CDR3nt: TGTGCCAGCAGTGCCCTAGCGGGAGCTTCCAATGAGCAGTTCTTC
CDR3aa: CASSALAGASNEQFF

abundance: few
j_gene: TRBJ2-5
d_gene: TRBD2
v_gene: TRBV25-1
CDR3nt: TGTGCCAGCAGTGAGCCCGGGACTAGCGGGAGGGCCGGTGAGACCCAGTACTTC
CDR3aa: CASSEPGTSGRAGETQYF

abundance: few
j_gene: TRBJ2-1
d_gene: NA
v_gene: TRBV28
CDR3nt: TGTGCCAGCAGTTTCCCCGGGTGGGGCCCCTCCTACAATGAGCAGTTCTTC
CDR3aa: CASSFPGWGPSYNEQFF

abundance: NA
j_gene: TRBJ2-3
d_gene: NA
v_gene: TRBV7-2
CDR3nt: TGTGCCAGCAGGTACTCCGGGGCGGCAGATACGCAGTATTTT
CDR3aa: CASRYSGAADTQYF

abundance: few
j_gene: TRBJ1-4
d_gene: NA
v_gene: TRBV4-1
CDR3nt: TGCGCCAGCAGCCAAGCCGGTGGGGGGAATGAAAAACTGTTTTTT
CDR3aa: CASSQAGGGNEKLFF

abundance: NA
j_gene: TRBJ1-3
d_gene: NA
v_gene: TRBV28
CDR3nt: TGTGCCAGCAGTTTCCCCGGAGCTGGAAACACCATATATTTT
CDR3aa: CASSFPGAGNTIYF

abundance: NA
j_gene: TRBJ1-2
d_gene: TRBD1
v_gene: TRBV27
CDR3nt: TGTGCCAGCAGTTTGGGAAGCACGGACAGGGGGGGCTACACCTTC
CDR3aa: CASSLGSTDRGGYTF

abundance: NA
j_gene: TRBJ1-2
d_gene: NA
v_gene: TRBV12-5
CDR3nt: TGTGCTAGTGGTTTGGTCGTCGGGGGAACGAACTATGGCTACACCTTC
CDR3aa: CASGLVVGGTNYGYTF

abundance: NA
j_gene: TRBJ1-1
d_gene: NA
v_gene: TRBV7-9
CDR3nt: TGTGCCAGCAGCTTAGATCAGGGCCCGAACACTGAAGCTTTCTTT
CDR3aa: CASSLDQGPNTEAFF

abundance: few
j_gene: TRBJ2-6
d_gene: NA
v_gene: TRBV6-2/TRBV6-3
CDR3nt: TGTGCCAGCAGTCGAGGGGAATCTGGGGCCAACGTCCTGACTTTC
CDR3aa: CASSRGESGANVLTF

abundance: NA
j_gene: TRBJ1-5
d_gene: NA
v_gene: TRBV5-3
CDR3nt: TGTGCCAGCAGCTTGGTACATAGCAATCAGCCCCAGCATTTT
CDR3aa: CASSLVHSNQPQHF

abundance: many
j_gene: TRBJ2-1
d_gene: NA
v_gene: TRBV7-2
CDR3nt: TGTGCCAGCAGCTTAGCCCCGAGCGGGACATCCTACAATGAGCAGTTCTTC
CDR3aa: CASSLAPSGTSYNEQFF

abundance: NA
j_gene: TRBJ1-1
d_gene: NA
v_gene: TRBV12-3/TRBV12-4
CDR3nt: TGTGCCAGCAGTTTTCGGGGGGCAGCTTTCTTT
CDR3aa: CASSFRGAAFF

abundance: NA
j_gene: TRBJ2-1
d_gene: TRBD2
v_gene: TRBV2
CDR3nt: TGTGCCAGCAGCGGGAGGTTCTCCTACAATGAGCAGTTCTTC
CDR3aa: CASSGRFSYNEQFF

abundance: once
j_gene: TRBJ2-3
d_gene: TRBD2
v_gene: TRBV29-1
CDR3nt: TGCAGCGTCGGGGGGGCGAGTAGTTCGGATACGCAGTATTTT
CDR3aa: CSVGGASSSDTQYF

abundance: once
j_gene: TRBJ1-1
d_gene: NA
v_gene: TRBV7-2
CDR3nt: TGTGCCAGCAGACTGGACCTGAACACTGAAGCTTTCTTT
CDR3aa: CASRLDLNTEAFF

abundance: few
j_gene: TRBJ1-2
d_gene: NA
v_gene: TRBV11-2
CDR3nt: TGTGCCAGCAGCTTAGCCCCAGGACAGCAATGGCATGGCTACACCTTC
CDR3aa: CASSLAPGQQWHGYTF

abundance: NA
j_gene: TRBJ1-1
d_gene: NA
v_gene: TRBV20-1
CDR3nt: TGCAGTGCTAGAGCGGCGGGGGGGGCTTTCTTT
CDR3aa: CSARAAGGAFF

abundance: few
j_gene: TRBJ2-5
d_gene: NA
v_gene: TRBV7-3
CDR3nt: TGTGCCAGCAGGTCGACGGGGAGCCAAGAGACCCAGTACTTC
CDR3aa: CASRSTGSQETQYF

abundance: NA
j_gene: TRBJ1-1
d_gene: NA
v_gene: TRBV12-3/TRBV12-4
CDR3nt: TGTGCCAGCGCCGGTTGGGGGGGGAACACTGAAGCTTTCTTT
CDR3aa: CASAGWGGNTEAFF

abundance: NA
j_gene: TRBJ1-1
d_gene: TRBD1
v_gene: TRBV19
CDR3nt: TGTGCCAGTAGTCCCAGGACAGGGGGCAGGACTGAAGCTTTCTTT
CDR3aa: CASSPRTGGRTEAFF

abundance: NA
j_gene: TRBJ1-6
d_gene: NA
v_gene: TRBV10-3
CDR3nt: TGTGCCATCAGTGGGACAGCGGATTCACCCCTCCACTTT
CDR3aa: CAISGTADSPLHF

abundance: many
j_gene: TRBJ2-3
d_gene: TRBD2
v_gene: TRBV7-2
CDR3nt: TGTGCCAGCAGCTTGGTAGCGGGAGCCGGAGATACGCAGTATTTT
CDR3aa: CASSLVAGAGDTQYF

abundance: NA
j_gene: TRBJ1-4
d_gene: NA
v_gene: TRBV7-4
CDR3nt: TGTGCCAGCGGGTCCCGGACAGTTGGCGAAAAACTGTTTTTT
CDR3aa: CASGSRTVGEKLFF

abundance: NA
j_gene: TRBJ2-1
d_gene: TRBD2
v_gene: TRBV7-9
CDR3nt: TGTGCCAGCAGCTCCCGCGGCCGGGGGGATGAGCAGTTCTTC
CDR3aa: CASSSRGRGDEQFF

abundance: many
j_gene: TRBJ1-1
d_gene: NA
v_gene: TRBV7-2
CDR3nt: TGTGCCAGCAGCTTTGGCCGGGAAACTGAAGCTTTCTTT
CDR3aa: CASSFGRETEAFF

abundance: NA
j_gene: TRBJ1-4
d_gene: NA
v_gene: TRBV6-5
CDR3nt: TGTGCCAGCAGTTACTGGCCCCAGGGGTCGGGGGAAAAACTGTTTTTT
CDR3aa: CASSYWPQGSGEKLFF

abundance: NA
j_gene: TRBJ2-1
d_gene: NA
v_gene: TRBV28
CDR3nt: TGTGCCAGCATCAACGCGGGATCCCCCAATGAGCAGTTCTTC
CDR3aa: CASINAGSPNEQFF

abundance: few
j_gene: TRBJ2-1
d_gene: TRBD2
v_gene: TRBV11-2
CDR3nt: TGTGCCAGCAGGGCCCTAGCGGGAGGGCCCTACAATGAGCAGTTCTTC
CDR3aa: CASRALAGGPYNEQFF

abundance: many
j_gene: TRBJ2-3
d_gene: NA
v_gene: TRBV7-2
CDR3nt: TGTGCCAGCAGCGTGGCCGGCACAGATACGCAGTATTTT
CDR3aa: CASSVAGTDTQYF

abundance: few
j_gene: TRBJ2-7
d_gene: TRBD2
v_gene: TRBV19
CDR3nt: TGTGCCAGTAGGTCGCCCGCGGGAGACGAGCAGTACTTC
CDR3aa: CASRSPAGDEQYF

abundance: many
j_gene: TRBJ1-2
d_gene: NA
v_gene: TRBV7-8
CDR3nt: TGTGCCAGCAGCTTAAAGGCTAACTATGGCTACACCTTC
CDR3aa: CASSLKANYGYTF

abundance: NA
j_gene: TRBJ1-2
d_gene: NA
v_gene: TRBV5-1
CDR3nt: TGCGCCAGCAGCTTGGGCAGTTGGAGAACTGACTATGGCTACACCTTC
CDR3aa: CASSLGSWRTDYGYTF

abundance: NA
j_gene: TRBJ2-1
d_gene: TRBD2
v_gene: TRBV6-2/TRBV6-3
CDR3nt: TGTGCCAGCACCTCGGGACTAGCGGGAGGGCCACCCCTGAGCTCCTACAATGAGCAGTTCTTC
CDR3aa: CASTSGLAGGPPLSSYNEQFF

abundance: few
j_gene: TRBJ2-7
d_gene: TRBD2
v_gene: TRBV10-3
CDR3nt: TGTGCCATCACCCCGGGACTAGGTATCCACGAGCAGTACTTC
CDR3aa: CAITPGLGIHEQYF

abundance: NA
j_gene: TRBJ1-6
d_gene: NA
v_gene: TRBV20-1
CDR3nt: TGCAGTGCTATTCGCTCCCCAGGGAAAGCAAGTCATAATTCACCCCTCCACTTT
CDR3aa: CSAIRSPGKASHNSPLHF

abundance: NA
j_gene: TRBJ2-3
d_gene: NA
v_gene: TRBV20-1
CDR3nt: TGCAGTGCCCCAGATGACGGGGGCGCAGATACGCAGTATTTT
CDR3aa: CSAPDDGGADTQYF

abundance: many
j_gene: TRBJ2-1
d_gene: TRBD2
v_gene: TRBV7-2
CDR3nt: TGTGCCAGCAGCCACGGACTAGCGGGAGGCAGTATTACCTACAATGAGCAGTTCTTC
CDR3aa: CASSHGLAGGSITYNEQFF

abundance: medium-sized
j_gene: TRBJ2-6
d_gene: NA
v_gene: TRBV7-2
CDR3nt: TGTGCCAGCAGCTTTTTCGGGGCCAACGTCCTGACTTTC
CDR3aa: CASSFFGANVLTF

abundance: many
j_gene: TRBJ1-5
d_gene: NA
v_gene: TRBV27
CDR3nt: TGTGCCAGCAGACAAGGACTGACTAATCAGCCCCAGCATTTT
CDR3aa: CASRQGLTNQPQHF

abundance: NA
j_gene: TRBJ2-6
d_gene: TRBD1
v_gene: TRBV20-1
CDR3nt: TGCAGTGCTATAGGACAGGATAGCTCTGGGGCCAACGTCCTGACTTTC
CDR3aa: CSAIGQDSSGANVLTF

abundance: NA
j_gene: TRBJ2-1
d_gene: TRBD2
v_gene: TRBV24-1
CDR3nt: TGTGCCACCAGTGATCCACGGACTAGCGGGAGCTACATTGAGCAGTTCTTC
CDR3aa: CATSDPRTSGSYIEQFF

abundance: once
j_gene: TRBJ1-5
d_gene: NA
v_gene: TRBV5-6
CDR3nt: TGTGCCAGCAGCTTGCCCGGACGCAATCAGCCCCAGCATTTT
CDR3aa: CASSLPGRNQPQHF

abundance: NA
j_gene: TRBJ1-5
d_gene: TRBD1
v_gene: TRBV2
CDR3nt: TGTGCCAGCAGATGGGGGACAGCGCTTAATCAGCCCCAGCATTTT
CDR3aa: CASRWGTALNQPQHF

abundance: NA
j_gene: TRBJ2-3
d_gene: NA
v_gene: TRBV15
CDR3nt: TGTGCCACCAGCAGAGATCTGGGGGATACGCAGTATTTT
CDR3aa: CATSRDLGDTQYF

abundance: many
j_gene: TRBJ2-2
d_gene: NA
v_gene: TRBV7-6
CDR3nt: TGTGCCAGCAGCTTAGTATTGCCCGGGGAGCTGTTTTTT
CDR3aa: CASSLVLPGELFF

abundance: few
j_gene: TRBJ2-5
d_gene: NA
v_gene: TRBV20-1
CDR3nt: TGCAGTGCTAGAGATTTCGTAAGGGCCCCGCAAGAGACCCAGTACTTC
CDR3aa: CSARDFVRAPQETQYF

abundance: few
j_gene: TRBJ1-2
d_gene: NA
v_gene: TRBV5-5
CDR3nt: TGTGCCAGCAGCTTGGGGGGCCAGAGTGGCACTTATGGCTACACCTTC
CDR3aa: CASSLGGQSGTYGYTF

abundance: NA
j_gene: TRBJ1-1
d_gene: NA
v_gene: TRBV10-3
CDR3nt: TGTGCCATCAGTGCTGAATACACTGAAGCTTTCTTT
CDR3aa: CAISAEYTEAFF

abundance: few
j_gene: TRBJ1-6
d_gene: TRBD1
v_gene: TRBV3-1
CDR3nt: TGTGCCAGCAGCTTCCTAACCGGGACAGGGAGCTCCTATAATTCACCCCTCCACTTT
CDR3aa: CASSFLTGTGSSYNSPLHF

abundance: few
j_gene: TRBJ2-5
d_gene: NA
v_gene: TRBV28
CDR3nt: TGTGCCAGCAGTTTCCGCCGGGTGAGAGAGAGGGAGACCCAGTACTTC
CDR3aa: CASSFRRVRERETQYF

abundance: few
j_gene: TRBJ2-5
d_gene: NA
v_gene: TRBV14
CDR3nt: TGTGCCAGCAGCCAAGCGGACTATTTCGGAGAGACCCAGTACTTC
CDR3aa: CASSQADYFGETQYF

abundance: NA
j_gene: TRBJ2-4
d_gene: TRBD2
v_gene: TRBV5-6
CDR3nt: TGTGCCAGCAGCTACGGACTAGCGGGTTCCAAAAACATTCAGTACTTC
CDR3aa: CASSYGLAGSKNIQYF